This TCR beta chain originates from a study of shared clonotypes between healthy human individuals. Study-level background: Researchers assigned three CD4 naive, three CD4 memory, two CD8 naive and one CD8 memory plate to each donor.

Germline values: CDR1 MDHEN, CDR2 SYDVKM. Deletions cut 5 bases from V and 1 base from J, with 15 bases between. CDR3 length: 15 residues. Overall study results and limits: Estimated richness was generally greater in naive than memory subsets. Sequencing depth was a factor that was expected to affect clonotype sharing among donors.

In the case of this clone: Its antigen remains unidentified.

TCRdb's copy holds only in-frame clones and misses some; the assay was immunoSEQ multiplex PCR. In the table there are millions of clones, 85% to 95% of which are singletons. The sample consisted of naive CD4+ T cells sorted from blood. Subset noted: CD45RA+ positively selected. The sequence came from a young man in good health. The chain carries TRBV28 and TRBJ2-7; D may be TRBD2 (6 bases). In DNA, the CDR3 is TGTGCCAGCAGTGCCTCGGGGGTCTCTTCCTACGAGCAGTACTTC. This sequence encodes CASSASGVSSYEQYF.